The 11 T cell receptor beta chains presented below share a single source sample, sequenced in a study of cytomegalovirus exposure and HLA in healthy donors. Only in-frame clones appear in the TCRdb table, and some are missing; sequencing was by immunoSEQ multiplex PCR. The repertoire has 100,000 to 150,000 clones, approximately 95% of them found once; the top ten carry 1.7%. The sample consisted of PBMCs. These receptor sequences come from a man in his late teens or twenties in good health and CMV-seronegative.

The chain carries TRBV28 and TRBJ1-1, with TRBD1 identical over 7 bases. The CDR3 length is 17 residues. Germline loops: CDR1 MDHEN, CDR2 SYDVKM. Trimming took 4 bases from V and 2 from J; bases not matched to a gene: 13. The DNA of the CDR3 is TGTGCCAGCAGTTGGCAACAGGGGCTATTTTTTAACACTGAAGCTTTCTTT. This codes for CASSWQQGLFFNTEAFF. The complete variable domain, with remaining parts taken from reference TRBV28 and TRBJ1-1, reads DVKVTQSSRYLVKRTGEKVFLECVQDMDHENMFWYRQDPGLGLRLIYFSYDVKMKEKGDIPEGYSVSREKKERFSLILESASTNQTSMYLCASSWQQGLFFNTEAFFGQGTRLTVV.

The gene calls are TRBV7-3 and TRBJ1-2; D might be TRBD1 (6 bases). Germline V gives CDR1 SGHTA, CDR2 FQGTGA. The ends were cut back, 3 bases at V and 2 bases at J, with 7 bases in the middle. CDR3 length equals 13 residues. The chain's CDR3 is CASSLDSNYGYTF. The CDR3 DNA sequence: TGTGCCAGCAGCTTGGACAGCAACTATGGCTACACCTTC.

The genes are TRBV7-3 and TRBJ2-3, with 11 nucleotides matching TRBD2. There are 15 residues in the CDR3. V gave up 5 bases and J gave up 0 bases; unmatched junction bases: 1. The V gene's germline CDR1 is SGHTA and CDR2 FQGTGA. The CDR3, as DNA: TGTGCCAGCAGCCTAGCGGGAGGCAGCACAGATACGCAGTATTTT. This translates into CASSLAGGSTDTQYF.

The rearrangement joins TRBV5-4 to TRBJ2-1; TRBD2 agrees at 12 bases. Germline V gene sequence: CDR1 SGHNT, CDR2 YYREEE (reference sequence). Trimming at V came to 4 bases and at J to 1 base, leaving 12 bases not matched to a gene. This CDR3 spans 19 amino acids. The CDR3 spells CASSLMGLAGGPSYNEQFF. The CDR3 nucleotides read TGTGCCAGCAGCCTTATGGGTCTAGCGGGAGGGCCATCCTACAATGAGCAGTTCTTC.

The chain is built from TRBV11-2 and TRBJ2-3, with D possibly matching TRBD2 (6 bases). CDR3 length: 13 amino acids. The germline V gene has CDR1 SGHAT and CDR2 FQNNGV. V was cut by 1 base and J by 4 bases, with 6 bases left in between. CDR3 protein: CASSLAGADTQYF. The CDR3 nucleotides are TGTGCCAGCAGCTTAGCGGGAGCAGATACGCAGTATTTT.

This chain joins TRBV9 and TRBJ2-1; 9 bases agree with TRBD2. Germline values: CDR1 SGDLS, CDR2 YYNGEE. This CDR3 comprises 13 residues. With V trimmed by 7 bases and J by 4 bases, 3 bases remained unmatched. CDR3 region: CASGSGRYNEQFF. The DNA of the CDR3 is TGTGCCAGCGGTAGCGGGAGATACAATGAGCAGTTCTTC.

The chain employs TRBV18 and TRBJ2-3, with 8 bases matching TRBD1. The CDR3 runs 15 residues. Germline CDR1 and CDR2: KGHSH and LQKENI. V shed 3 bases and J 4 bases; nucleotides not matched to a gene: 6. For the CDR3, the DNA is TGTGCCAGCTCACCCGCTCGACAGGGGTCAGATACGCAGTATTTT. Translated: CASSPARQGSDTQYF.

This clone has only a few counts. V and J are TRBV30 and TRBJ2-7; 7 bases fit TRBD1. Germline V CDR1 and CDR2: GTSNPN, SVGIG (reference sequence). The ends lost 4 bases at V and 1 base at J; junction bases unmatched: 13. The CDR3 consists of 16 residues. CDR3 in DNA: TGTGCCTGGAACGCCCCTTTGGACAGGACGTCCTACGAGCAGTACTTC. It codes for CAWNAPLDRTSYEQYF.

V is TRBV19 and J is TRBJ1-4; D not resolved. The CDR3 runs 12 residues. V lost 3 bases, J lost 7 bases, and 6 bases lay in between. CDR1 LNHDA and CDR2 SQIVND come from the germline V gene (reference sequence). In DNA form, the CDR3 reads TGTGCCAGTAGTATCACAACTGAAAAACTGTTTTTT. It yields the protein CASSITTEKLFF.

This clone was observed a single time. The CDR3 loop reads CASSSPGGSRVNTGELFF. The CDR3 DNA sequence: TGTGCCAGTAGTTCCCCGGGCGGGAGTAGGGTGAACACCGGGGAGCTGTTTTTT. The chain recombines TRBV19 with TRBJ2-2; 7 bases line up with TRBD2. The CDR3 loop spans 18 amino acids. Looked up from germline, CDR1 is LNHDA and CDR2 is SQIVND (reference sequence). The junction had 13 bases not matched to a gene; V was cut back by 5 bases and J by 1 base.

The genes are TRBV5-1 and TRBJ1-4, with TRBD1 matching over 8 bases. The CDR3 is made up of 15 amino acids. Losses at the gene ends were 2 bases for V and 5 bases for J; bases not matched to a gene: 5. Germline CDR1 and CDR2: SGHRS and YFSETQ. In DNA form, the CDR3 reads TGCGCCAGCAGCTTCACAGGGGGTCTAAATGAAAAACTGTTTTTT. This codes for CASSFTGGLNEKLFF.